The T cell receptor (beta chain) under discussion was sequenced for a study of regulatory T cells in long-lasting Graves disease. TCR beta libraries were built with iRepertoire HTBI primers and Arm-PCR of CDR3 regions. TCRdb re-called the multiplex PCR reads with MiXCR, one entry per CDR3 protein. The sample holds around 360,000 distinct CDR3 sequences, about 16% seen once. This clonotype was counted many times. Time point given: newly diagnosed GD, antithyroid drugs for less than 3 months. PBMC RNA served as the TCR library source. This CDR3 has 13 residues. The V gene's germline CDR1 is MNHNS and CDR2 SASEGT. V lost 1 base to trimming and J lost 7 bases, with 9 bases between them. These same records also appear under a second study, on T cells in Graves' hyperthyroidism and ophthalmopathy.

This sequence was found in a woman aged 18-29 years with Graves disease. The sequencing used peripheral blood mononuclear cells (PBMCs), collected at new diagnosis, from a patient treated with antithyroid drugs. The chain carries TRBV6-1 and TRBJ2-3, with no clear D. In DNA, the CDR3 is TGTGCCAGCAGTGAAGGTCGTGGCCATACGCAGTATTTT. Translation gives CASSEGRGHTQYF.